This is a list of T cell receptor beta chains from one sample in a study of brain T cells in children with intractable seizures. Libraries were prepared by immunoSEQ multiplex PCR; TCRdb keeps only in-frame clonotypes and omits some of them. In the table there are 300,000 to 400,000 clones, roughly 92% of which are singletons. The material was peripheral blood, obtained approximately 5 months after surgery. The receptors stem from a boy younger than two with tuberous sclerosis and intractable seizures. CDR3s leave out the opening cysteine and the closing phenylalanine or tryptophan. The D gene is left open where the match is weak.

NA | TRBV5-1 | ASSLTGNTGELF
NA | TRBV6-5 | ASRLFGGNSPLH
TRBD2 | TRBV9 | ASSVTSDSSYEQY
TRBD1 | TRBV12-3/TRBV12-4 | ASSGQGAYEQY
NA | TRBV4-1 | ASSQGRMNTEAF
NA | TRBV4-1 | ASSQQNTEAF
TRBD1 | TRBV5-5 | ASSIPGQPAKNIQY
NA | TRBV7-3 | ASSPGTQNTEAF
TRBD2 | TRBV19 | ASTLVGGRTNEQF
NA | TRBV7-9 | ASSLPGSYEQY
TRBD1 | TRBV5-4 | ASSRWDRANTEAF
TRBD2 | TRBV5-1 | ASSLREEAKNIQY
TRBD1 | TRBV18 | ASSPQGQGRSQHGYT
NA | TRBV6-5 | ASSYSSRPGNTEAF